The clone carrying this T cell receptor (beta chain) came up a few times. The data were produced by immunoSEQ multiplex PCR, yet TCRdb's version contains in-frame clones alone and is incomplete. Of tens of thousands of clones listed, roughly 86% are singletons. This entry comes from a study of identifying expanded T cells in peripheral blood. Trimming took off 1 base at V and 7 bases at J, with 13 bases between the two ends. The CDR3 covers 13 residues. Germline V gives CDR1 GTSNPN, CDR2 SVGIG (reference sequence). The J gene is TRBJ1-2, the V gene TRBV30, with D possibly TRBD1 on 5 matching bases. The sequenced sample consisted of blood. The clonotype comes from a person between 18 and 69 years old in good health. CDR3 loop: CAWSETGRGGYTF. CDR3 sequence (DNA): TGTGCCTGGAGTGAAACCGGGAGGGGTGGCTACACCTTC.